The T cell receptor (beta chain) described here comes from a study of T-cell memory formation after mild COVID-19. TCRdb independently ran MiXCR on the 5' RACE reads; one entry per CDR3 protein. The repertoire includes 410,000 or so distinct CDR3 sequences, roughly a quarter of them detected once, and 10% to 15% sits in the top ten. This clonotype was counted a few times. Trimming left V 4 bases short and J 2 bases short, with 3 bases between. This CDR3 region has 11 residues. Germline loops: CDR1 GTSNPN, CDR2 SVGIG (reference sequence). Sequencing was performed on PBMCs or a T cell subset sorted from them (not recorded which). The receptor was isolated from an adult woman who had mild COVID-19 (a few samples of this study predate the infection). Cell type and time point are not known. J is TRBJ1-5 and V is TRBV30; no clear D. The CDR3 region has the DNA TGTGCCTGGACACGCAATCAGCCCCAGCATTTT. It is translated as CAWTRNQPQHF.